This TCR beta chain stems from a study of graft-versus-host responses after intestinal transplantation. On the study more broadly: For two to four years after anti-thymocyte globulin induction, all recipients took tacrolimus and steroids.

Findings of the study overall: Circulating GvH clones peaking coincided with falling HvG clones soon after transplant.

In the case of this clone: Antigen: not known.

Using immunoSEQ multiplex PCR, the repertoire was profiled, and TCRdb retains in-frame clones only, with some absent. The profile shows about 88,000 clones, 91% of them singletons. CDR1 and CDR2 from the germline V gene are SGHAT and FQNNGV. This CDR3 is built from 14 residues. V lost 1 base to trimming and J lost 3 bases; unmatched junction nucleotides: 0. The rearrangement joins TRBV11-2 to TRBJ2-1, with 7 bases lining up with TRBD2. The material sequenced was unstimulated CD4+ T cells sorted from spleen or lymph node cells, taken before transplant. The clonotype was recovered from a human donor who was the organ donor for an intestinal transplant. CDR3 sequence: CASSLGTSYNEQFF. The CDR3 DNA reads as TGTGCCAGCAGCTTAGGGACTAGCTACAATGAGCAGTTCTTC. Full variable domain (missing parts from reference TRBV11-2 and TRBJ2-1): EAGVAQSPRYKIIEKRQSVAFWCNPISGHATLYWYQQILGQGPKLLIQFQNNGVVDDSQLPKDRFSAERLKGVDSTLKIQPAKLEDSAVYLCASSLGTSYNEQFFGPGTRLTVL.